This passage covers 32 T cell receptor beta chains from one sample sequenced in a study of T cell responses to AZD1222 COVID-19 vaccine. Measured with immunoSEQ multiplex PCR; TCRdb has only the in-frame clones, and not every one. The sample lists fewer than 100,000 clones, about 81% occurring once. The sequencing here drew on peripheral blood, taken 28 days after the second AZD1222 dose. The receptors derive from an adult who received the AZD1222 COVID-19 vaccine.

The chain links TRBV23-1 to TRBJ1-5; perhaps TRBD1 as D (5 bases). TRBV23-1 is an ORF for which the function is uncertain. The CDR3 runs 12 residues. Trimming left V 8 bases short and J 4 bases short, with 9 bases between. The CDR3, as DNA: TGCGCCAGCCGACAGCTTAATCAGCCCCAGCATTTT. Translation: CASRQLNQPQHF.

The V gene is TRBV5-4, the J gene TRBJ2-7, with D maybe TRBD1 (6 bases). V lost 0 bases to trimming and J lost 2 bases, with 15 bases between them. Germline-derived CDR1 and CDR2 are SGHNT and YYREEE (reference sequence). This CDR3 spans 16 amino acids. Here the CDR3 reads CASSLAQGRRTYEQYF. The CDR3 DNA reads as TGTGCCAGCAGCTTGGCCCAGGGGCGCCGTACCTACGAGCAGTACTTC.

The rearrangement links TRBV27 to TRBJ2-1; TRBD2 might be the D (5 bases). The CDR3 spans 15 residues. Germline V gene sequence: CDR1 MNHEY, CDR2 SMNVEV (reference sequence). The V end lost 3 bases, the J end lost 0 bases, and 9 bases lay between the germline ends. The DNA for the CDR3 is TGTGCCAGCAGTTTTAAGGGAGACTCCTACAATGAGCAGTTCTTC. It is translated as CASSFKGDSYNEQFF.

This chain links TRBV4-1 with TRBJ1-1, with TRBD1 as a possible D gene (6 bases). This CDR3 has 11 residues. V was trimmed by 11 bases and J by 5 bases, leaving 12 bases between them. Germline CDR1 is MGHRA and CDR2 is YSYEKL. The CDR3: CACRRGTEAFF. In nucleotides, the CDR3 is TGCGCCTGCCGCAGGGGAACTGAAGCTTTCTTT.

The sample holds one count of this clone. The rearrangement links TRBV11-2 to TRBJ2-5; D possibly corresponds to TRBD2 (6 bases). The CDR3 extends over 14 amino acids. The germline V gene encodes CDR1 SGHAT and CDR2 FQNNGV. V was shortened by 0 bases and J by 3 bases, with 8 bases between the two germline ends. CDR3 loop: CASSLEGGKETQYF. The CDR3 coding sequence is TGTGCCAGCAGCTTAGAAGGCGGGAAAGAGACCCAGTACTTC. The full variable domain, its missing parts supplied by reference TRBV11-2 and TRBJ2-5, is EAGVAQSPRYKIIEKRQSVAFWCNPISGHATLYWYQQILGQGPKLLIQFQNNGVVDDSQLPKDRFSAERLKGVDSTLKIQPAKLEDSAVYLCASSLEGGKETQYFGPGTRLLVL.

This clone was observed a handful of times. The rearrangement joins TRBV5-1 to TRBJ1-4, with D hard to call. Trimming stripped 0 bases from V and 8 bases from J, with 14 bases between. Germline V CDR1 and CDR2: SGHRS, YFSETQ. The CDR3 has 15 residues. The CDR3 sequence is CASSLATPLREKLFF. The CDR3 DNA is TGCGCCAGCAGCTTGGCCACTCCATTGAGAGAAAAACTGTTTTTT.

This rearrangement joins TRBV7-9 to TRBJ2-7, with a weak D call TRBD2 (5 bases). Germline values: CDR1 SEHNR, CDR2 FQNEAQ (reference sequence). CDR3 length equals 15 residues. V was trimmed by 5 bases and J by 2 bases, leaving 16 bases between them. In nucleotides, the CDR3 is TGTGCCAGCAGCAGCGGTTATCTTACCCCCTACGAGCAGTACTTC. This codes for CASSSGYLTPYEQYF.

This clone showed up just a few times. The genes are TRBV11-2 and TRBJ2-1, with D perhaps matching TRBD2 (7 bases). The germline CDR1 and CDR2 sequences are SGHAT and FQNNGV. V lost 5 bases to trimming and J lost 10 bases, with 24 bases between them. This CDR3 region has 16 residues. In DNA form, the CDR3 reads TGTGCCAGCAGCCGTTTCGGGGGAGGGCCCCAGGGGGAGCAGTTCTTC. Protein sequence: CASSRFGGGPQGEQFF.

The V and J genes are TRBV18 and TRBJ2-1, with 7 bases matching TRBD1. Germline lookup yields CDR1 KGHSH and CDR2 LQKENI. With 3 bases clipped from V and 4 bases from J, the junction kept 3 bases outside the gene matches. CDR3 length: 14 residues. The CDR3 nucleotides read TGTGCCAGCTCACCGCCGACAGGGTACAATGAGCAGTTCTTC. Its translation: CASSPPTGYNEQFF.

This chain joins TRBV4-1 and TRBJ2-1; D gene uncertain. Per the germline V gene, CDR1 is MGHRA and CDR2 is YSYEKL. Deletions cut 3 bases from V and 15 bases from J, with 9 bases between. This CDR3 has 10 residues. CDR3 bases: TGCGCCAGCAGCCACGTAATCAGGTTCTTC. Protein sequence: CASSHVIRFF.

A single count supports this clone. V usage is TRBV6-4 and J usage is TRBJ2-3; 9 positions match TRBD2. CDR3 length: 15 residues. Unmatched junction bases numbered 9, after V lost 5 bases and J lost 6 bases. In germline, CDR1 is MRHNA, CDR2 SNTAGT. As DNA, the CDR3 is TGTGCCAGCAGTTATTTAGCGGGAGCATCTGATACGCAGTATTTT. Amino acids: CASSYLAGASDTQYF.

The rearrangement links TRBV6-1 to TRBJ1-5; D unresolved. The CDR3 is 12 amino acids. Germline assignment: CDR1 MNHNS and CDR2 SASEGT. The V and J ends lost 0 bases and 14 bases respectively, with 11 bases between them. The CDR3 loop reads CASSEAAGGEHF. CDR3 sequence (DNA): TGTGCCAGCAGTGAAGCCGCGGGAGGAGAGCATTTT.

This clone was observed once. The rearrangement joins TRBV19 to TRBJ2-5, with a tentative D call TRBD1 (6 bases). This CDR3 has 13 amino acids. Germline V gene data show CDR1 as LNHDA and CDR2 as SQIVND (reference sequence). Trimming pared 3 bases from V and 4 bases from J, leaving 9 bases between. The DNA for the CDR3 is TGTGCCAGTAGTATTAACAGGGCAGAGACCCAGTACTTC. The encoded protein is CASSINRAETQYF.

This clone was observed a few times. The chain carries TRBV3-1 (or the pseudogene TRBV3-2) and TRBJ2-7; either TRBD1 or TRBD2 may supply D (5 bases each). This CDR3 has 13 amino acids. CDR1 is LGHDT and CDR2 is YNNKEL in the germline V gene (reference sequence). V was pared by 4 bases and J by 4 bases, with 11 bases between. The CDR3: CASSPVGPYEQYF. Here the CDR3 DNA reads TGTGCCAGCAGCCCGGTGGGACCTTACGAGCAGTACTTC.

The rearrangement uses TRBV7-6 and TRBJ2-7, with TRBD1 matching over 8 bases. With 6 bases clipped from V and 0 bases from J, the junction kept 7 bases outside the gene matches. Germline CDR1 is SGHVS and CDR2 is FNYEAQ. The CDR3 is 15 residues long. In DNA form, the CDR3 reads TGTGCCAGCAGTCCCCGGACAGGGACCTCCTACGAGCAGTACTTC. Encoded protein: CASSPRTGTSYEQYF.

To note about this clone: This CDR3 is also generated by other DNA sequences in the sample. The chain links TRBV5-1 to TRBJ2-5, with TRBD1 matching 7 bases. The ends lost 4 bases at V and 2 bases at J; junction bases unmatched: 5. The CDR3 is 14 amino acids. The germline V gene encodes CDR1 SGHRS and CDR2 YFSETQ. The CDR3 bases are TGCGCCAGCAGCCGGGACAGCACACAAGAGACCCAGTACTTC. Protein: CASSRDSTQETQYF.

Only a few counts were recorded for this clone. The chain combines TRBV10-3 with TRBJ1-5; TRBD1 might be the D (6 bases). The CDR3 is made up of 14 amino acids. Trimming removed 8 bases at V and 4 bases at J, with 15 bases between. Germline V CDR1 and CDR2: ENHRY, SYGVKD. The CDR3 here is CAIGQFGVNQPQHF. The CDR3 bases are TGTGCCATCGGACAGTTTGGTGTTAATCAGCCCCAGCATTTT.

This clone has only one observation. The rearrangement links TRBV15 to TRBJ1-5; D gene uncertain. The CDR3 runs to 12 residues. CDR1 and CDR2 from the germline V gene are LNHNV and YYDKDF (reference sequence). Trimming took off 5 bases at V and 9 bases at J, with 11 bases between the two ends. DNA for the CDR3: TGTGCCACCAGCCCACCCAATGGGCCCCAGCATTTT. It translates to CATSPPNGPQHF.

The chain uses TRBV11-3 and TRBJ2-1; TRBD2 agrees at 9 bases. The ends lost 10 bases at V and 7 bases at J; junction bases unmatched: 11. CDR3 length: 14 amino acids. Germline loops: CDR1 SGHNT, CDR2 YENEEA. The CDR3 reads CATRAGGWGNEQFF. DNA for the CDR3: TGTGCCACCAGAGCGGGAGGTTGGGGGAATGAGCAGTTCTTC.

This clone was recorded once. This rearrangement joins TRBV9 to TRBJ1-1; a weak D match, TRBD1 (5 bases). Germline CDR1 is SGDLS and CDR2 is YYNGEE. Trimming stripped 4 bases from V and 4 bases from J, with 17 bases between. The CDR3 spans 15 residues. Here the CDR3 DNA reads TGTGCCAGCAGCTCTTTACATGGGGGGAGCACTGAAGCTTTCTTT. This translates into CASSSLHGGSTEAFF.

The chain couples TRBV5-6 to TRBJ2-1, with a tentative D call TRBD1 (5 bases). Germline values: CDR1 SGHDT, CDR2 YYEEEE. This CDR3 spans 15 amino acids. V was clipped by 0 bases and J by 1 base, with 8 bases between them. The CDR3 coding sequence is TGTGCCAGCAGCTTGGGGACAACATCCTACAATGAGCAGTTCTTC. Protein sequence: CASSLGTTSYNEQFF. Full variable domain (remainder filled in from reference TRBV5-6 and TRBJ2-1): DAGVTQSPTHLIKTRGQQVTLRCSPKSGHDTVSWYQQALGQGPQFIFQYYEEEERQRGNFPDRFSGHQFPNYSSELNVNALLLGDSALYLCASSLGTTSYNEQFFGPGTRLTVL.

This chain uses TRBV5-1 with TRBJ2-3; 11 bases are a match to TRBD2. V shed 4 bases, J shed 0 bases, and the junction held 4 bases outside the gene matches. CDR3 length: 16 amino acids. Germline CDR1 reads SGHRS; CDR2 reads YFSETQ. The CDR3 loop reads CASSPSSGGSTDTQYF. CDR3 DNA sequence: TGCGCCAGCAGCCCTTCTAGCGGGGGGAGCACAGATACGCAGTATTTT.

About this clone: Other DNA sequences in the same sample also yield this CDR3. J is TRBJ1-1 and V is TRBV7-9, with a possible D match to TRBD1 (6 bases). Trimming removed 5 bases at V and 0 bases at J, with 10 bases between. The CDR3 is made up of 14 amino acids. The germline CDR1 and CDR2 sequences are SEHNR and FQNEAQ (reference sequence). The CDR3 nucleotides read TGTGCCAGCAGCCCCGACAGGCTGAACACTGAAGCTTTCTTT. Protein sequence: CASSPDRLNTEAFF. The full variable domain, its missing parts supplied by reference TRBV7-9 and TRBJ1-1, is DTGVSQNPRHKITKRGQNVTFRCDPISEHNRLYWYRQTLGQGPEFLTYFQNEAQLEKSRLLSDRFSAERPKGSFSTLEIQRTEQGDSAMYLCASSPDRLNTEAFFGQGTRLTVV.

The chain combines TRBV3-1 (or the pseudogene TRBV3-2) with TRBJ1-1; D not certain. The CDR3 length is 16 residues. The ends were cut back, 1 base at V and 1 base at J, with 13 bases in the middle. Germline assignment: CDR1 LGHDT and CDR2 YNNKEL (reference sequence). The CDR3 bases are TGTGCCAGCAGCCAAGCCGGCGGACTAAAGAACACTGAAGCTTTCTTT. Its protein is CASSQAGGLKNTEAFF.

CDR3 protein: CASSLPRTVTDTQYF. The DNA for the CDR3 is TGTGCCAGCAGCTTACCCAGGACAGTCACAGATACGCAGTATTTT. The chain joins TRBV11-3 to TRBJ2-3; tentatively, D is TRBD1 (6 bases). The CDR3 loop spans 15 amino acids. Germline V gene sequence: CDR1 SGHNT, CDR2 YENEEA. V was clipped by 2 bases and J by 2 bases, with 11 bases between them.

This clone was seen a few times. The V and J genes are TRBV2 and TRBJ2-4, with a tentative D call TRBD1 (6 bases). Germline V CDR1 and CDR2: SNHLY, FYNNEI. This CDR3 contains 14 residues. Deletions cut 8 bases from V and 6 bases from J, with 17 bases between. CDR3 amino acids: CASEQGRGRNIQYF. CDR3 bases: TGTGCCAGCGAACAGGGAAGGGGACGAAACATTCAGTACTTC.

The rearrangement links TRBV10-3 to TRBJ2-7; 10 bases are shared with TRBD1. The V gene end was trimmed by 6 bases and the J gene end by 2 bases; junction bases not matched to a gene: 4. The CDR3 is 14 residues long. The V gene's germline CDR1 is ENHRY and CDR2 SYGVKD. CDR3 coding DNA: TGTGCCATCAGGAGGGGGACAGGGGCCTACGAGCAGTACTTC. Encoded protein: CAIRRGTGAYEQYF.

This chain's CDR3 is CASSQTANTEAFF. The CDR3 region has the DNA TGTGCCAGCAGCCAAACAGCTAACACTGAAGCTTTCTTT. The V gene is TRBV7-9, the J gene TRBJ1-1; no definite D call. V lost 5 bases and J lost 2, with 9 bases in between. The length of the CDR3 is 13 residues. Germline-derived CDR1 and CDR2 are SEHNR and FQNEAQ (reference sequence). Combining the CDR3 with reference TRBV7-9 and TRBJ1-1 gives the whole variable domain DTGVSQNPRHKITKRGQNVTFRCDPISEHNRLYWYRQTLGQGPEFLTYFQNEAQLEKSRLLSDRFSAERPKGSFSTLEIQRTEQGDSAMYLCASSQTANTEAFFGQGTRLTVV.

The chain recombines TRBV7-9 with TRBJ2-2, with unresolved D. This CDR3 is built from 14 residues. Germline V gene data show CDR1 as SEHNR and CDR2 as FQNEAQ (reference sequence). With 5 bases removed from V and 5 bases from J, the gap between germline ends came to 12 bases. The CDR3 spells CASSPRAGTGELFF. The CDR3 region has the DNA TGTGCCAGCAGCCCCCGGGCCGGGACCGGGGAGCTGTTTTTT.

The chain employs TRBV3-1 (or the pseudogene TRBV3-2) and TRBJ1-6; D unresolved. CDR1 is LGHDT, CDR2 YNNKEL, per germline (reference sequence). The CDR3 loop spans 15 amino acids. Between the trimmed V and J ends, which lost 1 base and 6 bases, there was a span of 10 bases. In DNA, the CDR3 is TGTGCCAGCAGCCAAGGTGGTGCGAGTAATTCACCCCTCCACTTT. It codes for CASSQGGASNSPLHF.

This rearrangement joins TRBV6-2 or TRBV6-3 to TRBJ2-3; TRBD2 matches at 9 bases. Germline V gene data show CDR1 as MNHEY and CDR2 as SVGEGT. The CDR3 has 15 amino acids. J gave up 4 bases and V 2 bases, and 4 bases lay outside the gene matches. CDR3 amino acids: CASSYEAGGPDTQYF. CDR3 nucleotides: TGTGCCAGCAGTTACGAGGCGGGAGGGCCAGATACGCAGTATTTT.

The J gene is TRBJ2-2, the V gene TRBV5-1; D is ambiguous. Germline V gene lookup returns CDR1 SGHRS and CDR2 YFSETQ. The CDR3 has 14 amino acids. Trimming left V 3 bases short and J 3 bases short, with 9 bases between. CDR3 in amino acids: CASSSGADTGELFF. As DNA, the CDR3 is TGCGCCAGCAGCTCAGGTGCGGACACCGGGGAGCTGTTTTTT.